This entry is about one T cell receptor (beta chain). This clonotype was counted many times. There is no known antigen for this receptor. It has no much larger one-base neighbor in the sample; base qualities were not kept. Only healthy Caucasian donors were included. Three pairs of female monozygotic twins, all aged about 18 to 30 years, were included in the twin cohort. Peripheral blood mononuclear cells were used as the source from which RNA for TCR libraries was isolated. This record comes from a study of identical twins (dated by TCRdb to 2016 to 2017). Looking at the study overall: TCR alpha and beta repertoires from monozygotic twins, unrelated adults of various ages and cord blood were deep-sequenced to test whether fetal clonotypes persist. To rule out contamination, the twin experiments were replicated at different times with different library preparation protocols.

Overall results and qualifications from the work: Because the same donors could not be followed over many years, the conclusions depended on cross-sectional statistical analysis. A weaker excess of twin sharing was found in beta out-of-frame sequences because the signal-to-noise ratio was lowered by fewer shared sequences. Invariant T cells such as MAIT and iNKT could partly confound zero-insertion analyses, though diverse VJ usage argued against this for most clonotypes. Compared with coincidental sharing between unrelated individuals, out-of-frame TCR alpha sequences shared between twins showed an excess of sequences with low generation probability. In monozygotic twins, recombination models systematically underestimated out-of-frame TCR alpha sharing, but the models matched the sharing seen between unrelated individuals. Fewer insertions were carried by abundant cord blood beta clonotypes; a weaker similar trend was observed in young adult naive repertoires, while no such trend was observed in memory repertoires.

Library construction relied on 5' RACE. The sequencer was an Illumina HiSeq 2000. Template switching introduced a universal primer binding site; the final cDNA contained a unique molecular identifier, enabling accurate counting of TCR cDNA molecules. First-strand cDNA for TCR alpha and beta chains was synthesized from specific primers in the conserved constant-segment region. To control for contamination, every cDNA library carried two barcodes: a SMART-Mk sample barcode plus Illumina barcodes. TruSeq adapter sequences, together with Illumina sample barcodes, were added in two successive PCR steps. TCR alpha and beta cDNA libraries were sequenced on the Illumina HiSeq platform with custom primers. Per the original workflow: Raw reads were processed with MiGEC to extract unique molecular identifiers, and MiXCR was used to determine CDR3 positions. For each individual, recombination models were inferred using an EM algorithm with the repgenHMM and IGoR tools. Shared clonotypes were analyzed with the tcR package in R, and sharing was normalized by the product of cloneset sizes. To study raw recombination without the effects of thymic and clonal selection, out-of-frame nonproductive sequences were analyzed. TCRdb took the public reads, trimmed them with fastp at Q25, ran MiXCR for clone calling and kept in-frame beta chains. Each record represents a unique CDR3 protein, reported with the most common genes and DNA among its rows. TCRdb assigned the V and J calls; the authors' analysis was not used. The sample has approximately 600,000 distinct CDR3 sequences on record, nearly 10% of them singletons. The ten most abundant clones make up around 3% of the sample.

The same data also went into a second study, on yellow fever vaccine responses in identical twins. The second source states: According to the authors, in identical twins the way T cells responded to vaccination appeared partly convergent and partly personalized. Focusing on identical twins, the study followed the T cell clones that responded to the vaccine, and did so with precision.

The sample consisted of PBMCs. This sequence originates from a woman between 18 and 29 years old in good health.

CDR3 loop: CASSLITGSTGELFF. The base sequence is TGTGCCAGCAGCTTAATAACCGGGAGCACCGGGGAGCTGTTTTTT. The rearrangement combines TRBV7-9 with TRBJ2-2; TRBD2 could be the D gene, as 6 bases match. The CDR3 spans 15 residues, from the cysteine through the phenylalanine. Only the CDR3 portion is preserved as DNA: 45 bases, with reading frame beginning at the first base. CDR1 and CDR2 were assigned from the germline V gene (reference sequence) as SEHNR and FQNEAQ. V was cut back by 2 bases and J by 4 bases, leaving a gap of 11 bases between them.